This T cell receptor beta chain was profiled in a study of blood T cell repertoires in COVID-19. On the study more broadly: There were acute and convalescent COVID-19 samples, and they came from the United States, Italy and Spain. Nucleic acid was either cDNA or gDNA, and it came from T cells, B-cell-depleted T cells, or PBMCs.

Original processing methods: Scientists estimated how many nucleated cells there were by amplifying reference gene primers. Repertoires were generated with immunoSEQ multiplex PCR, while TCRdb's copy carries only in-frame clones and drops some. The DNA gave D and trimming, while V, J and clone size come from that table. The sample records around 100,000 clones, approximately 83% being singletons. The germline CDR1 and CDR2 sequences are GTSNPN and SVGIG (reference sequence). This CDR3 region has 13 residues. The J segment lost 1 base and the V segment lost 5 bases, leaving 2 bases of the junction unmatched.

The receptor's source is a woman of 80 years or more with active or convalescent COVID-19. This chain links TRBV30 with TRBJ1-5; 7 bases map to TRBD1. Sequencing input: peripheral blood. The CDR3 DNA reads TGTGCCTGGGGGGGACAGAGCAATCAGCCCCAGCATTTT. Its protein is CAWGGQSNQPQHF.